These T cell receptor beta chains were read from a single sample in a study of siplizumab effects on memory and regulatory T cells. The repertoire was sequenced with immunoSEQ multiplex PCR; TCRdb's copy has only in-frame clones and lacks some. The sample contains tens of thousands of clones, roughly 94% of which appear only once. The sequenced material came from CD8+ T cells sorted from blood. The receptors stem from a human donor in good health. Both conserved end residues are part of each CDR3. A D gene is named only where the DNA matches it firmly. Where a row states a size, it is once, few, many or the class of an expanded clone; other rows omit it.

NA | TRBJ1-1 | TRBV11-2 | NA | TGTGCCAGCAGCTTAGGAGGAGGGCGCACTGAAGCTTTCTTT | CASSLGGGRTEAFF
TRBD2 | TRBJ2-2 | TRBV27 | NA | TGTGCCAGCAGCCCCTCCTCACTAGCGGCGAACACCGGGGAGCTGTTTTTT | CASSPSSLAANTGELFF
TRBD2 | TRBJ2-3 | TRBV11-1 | NA | TGTGCCAGCAGCCCCAGCGGGAGTTTGTGGTGGGATACGCAGTATTTT | CASSPSGSLWWDTQYF
NA | TRBJ1-1 | TRBV15 | NA | TGTGCCACCAGCAGGGGCCGGGGCACTGAAGCTTTCTTT | CATSRGRGTEAFF
TRBD2 | TRBJ2-3 | TRBV14 | NA | TGTGCCAGCAGCCTCGGGGGGGATACGCAGTATTTT | CASSLGGDTQYF
NA | TRBJ1-4 | TRBV28 | NA | TGTGCCAGCAGTTTTTATTCATCGATTAATGAAAAACTGTTTTTT | CASSFYSSINEKLFF
TRBD2 | TRBJ2-7 | TRBV27 | NA | TGTGCCAGCAGTTGGGCGGGAGACCGCTACGAGCAGTACTTC | CASSWAGDRYEQYF
TRBD1 | TRBJ2-7 | TRBV28 | NA | TGTGCCAGCAGCCTTCCTTCCTTTGGACAGGGGGCCTTGGAGCAGTACTTC | CASSLPSFGQGALEQYF
TRBD1 | TRBJ1-5 | TRBV28 | NA | TGTGCCAGCAGTTGGGGACAGGGGGCCAATCAGCCCCAGCATTTT | CASSWGQGANQPQHF
NA | TRBJ2-7 | TRBV5-6 | NA | TGTGCCAGCAGCTCAACCTCCTACGAGCAGTACTTC | CASSSTSYEQYF
NA | TRBJ2-1 | TRBV7-9 | NA | TGTGCCAGCAGCTTATTATCCAATGAGCAGTTCTTC | CASSLLSNEQFF
NA | TRBJ2-3 | TRBV5-6 | NA | TGTGCCAGCATCCCGGCCCCAAGCACAGATACGCAGTATTTT | CASIPAPSTDTQYF
NA | TRBJ2-5 | TRBV7-3 | NA | TGTGCCAGCAGCTTAAATAAAAGGGAGACCCAGTACTTC | CASSLNKRETQYF
NA | TRBJ2-2 | TRBV9 | NA | TGTGCCAGCAGCGCGACCACCGGAGGGGTATCCGGGGAGCTGTTTTTT | CASSATTGGVSGELFF
TRBD1 | TRBJ2-7 | TRBV19 | NA | TGTGCCAGTAGTATCGGGACAGGGGGCAACGAGCAGTACTTC | CASSIGTGGNEQYF
TRBD1 | TRBJ2-7 | TRBV13 | NA | TGTGCCAGCAGCTTAGTACAGGGGCGTACCTACGAGCAGTACTTC | CASSLVQGRTYEQYF
TRBD2 | TRBJ2-3 | TRBV10-2 | NA | TGCGCCAGCAGTGCCTGGGGTGGGACTAGCGGGAGGATCGGGCCAGATACGCAGTATTTT | CASSAWGGTSGRIGPDTQYF
TRBD2 | TRBJ2-2 | TRBV19 | NA | TGTGCCAGCGGGGGGTATTCCGGCAACACCGGGGAGCTGTTTTTT | CASGGYSGNTGELFF
TRBD1 | TRBJ1-1 | TRBV25-1 | NA | TGTGCCAGCAGTGACAGACAGGGGTTGAACACTGAAGCTTTCTTT | CASSDRQGLNTEAFF
TRBD2 | TRBJ2-2 | TRBV19 | NA | TGTGCCAGTAGTGCCTTCTTGGGGACTAGCGGATTACCGGGGGAGCTGTTTTTT | CASSAFLGTSGLPGELFF
TRBD1 | TRBJ2-7 | TRBV4-1 | NA | TGCGCCAGCAGCACACGGGACAGGGGGTACTACGAGCAGTACTTC | CASSTRDRGYYEQYF
NA | TRBJ2-7 | TRBV5-1 | NA | TGCGCCAGCAGCCAACGCAGGGCCGACTACGAGCAGTACTTC | CASSQRRADYEQYF
NA | TRBJ1-2 | TRBV13 | NA | TGTGCCAGCAGCTTCGGGACGGCAAACTATGGCTACACCTTC | CASSFGTANYGYTF
NA | TRBJ1-2 | TRBV5-5 | once | TGTGCCAGCAGCTTGGTTGCGGGGTCTTATGGCTACACCTTC | CASSLVAGSYGYTF
NA | TRBJ2-6 | TRBV6-5 | few | TGTGCCAGCAGTTTGACCGAAGCTGGGGCCAACGTCCTGACTTTC | CASSLTEAGANVLTF
NA | TRBJ2-3 | TRBV9 | NA | TGTGCCAGCAGCGGTACAGGGGGGGCAGATACGCAGTATTTT | CASSGTGGADTQYF
TRBD2 | TRBJ2-1 | TRBV9 | NA | TGTGCCAGCAGCGCCGAACTAGCGGGTGACCTCTACAATGAGCAGTTCTTC | CASSAELAGDLYNEQFF
NA | TRBJ2-1 | TRBV5-4 | NA | TGTGCCAGCAGCTCTTCGACAGACCTACCTGAGCAGTTCTTC | CASSSSTDLPEQFF
TRBD2 | TRBJ2-7 | TRBV27 | NA | TGTGCCAGCAGTTTATATGGACTAGCGGGCCCTTACGAGCAGTACTTC | CASSLYGLAGPYEQYF
NA | TRBJ1-1 | TRBV5-4 | NA | TGTGCCAGCAGCTGGGGTACAGGGAAGGGGACTGAAGCTTTCTTT | CASSWGTGKGTEAFF
TRBD2 | TRBJ2-7 | TRBV11-2 | NA | TGTGCCAGCAGCCACACCCCGGCGGGGGTAACCTACGAGCAGTACTTC | CASSHTPAGVTYEQYF
NA | TRBJ1-5 | TRBV4-2 | NA | TGTGCCAGCAGCCGACAGGCCTATAGCAATCAGCCCCAGCATTTT | CASSRQAYSNQPQHF
TRBD1 | TRBJ1-1 | TRBV29-1 | NA | TGCAGCGGATTACCGGGACAGGGGGTTAACACTGAAGCTTTCTTT | CSGLPGQGVNTEAFF
NA | TRBJ2-4 | TRBV28 | NA | TGTGCCAGCAGTTTACCGACTAAGGCCAAAAACATTCAGTACTTC | CASSLPTKAKNIQYF
TRBD1 | TRBJ2-7 | TRBV19 | NA | TGTGCCAGTAGTATTATGCAGGGGGCGTACGAGCAGTACTTC | CASSIMQGAYEQYF
TRBD2 | TRBJ2-5 | TRBV19 | NA | TGTGCCAGTAGTACCGGGACTAGAGGTGGAGAGACCCAGTACTTC | CASSTGTRGGETQYF
TRBD1 | TRBJ2-1 | TRBV7-9 | NA | TGTGCCAGCAGCTTCGGGACAGGGGTGAATGAGCAGTTCTTC | CASSFGTGVNEQFF
NA | TRBJ2-7 | TRBV5-6 | NA | TGTGCCAGCAGCTTGGGGGGACACTCCTACGAGCAGTACTTC | CASSLGGHSYEQYF
NA | TRBJ1-5 | TRBV27 | NA | TGTGCCAGCAGTCGGACGGCTGATCAGCCCCAGCATTTT | CASSRTADQPQHF
TRBD1 | TRBJ2-7 | TRBV7-7 | NA | TGTGCTAGCAGCTTAGGATTGGGACAGGGGAACGAGCAGTACTTC | CASSLGLGQGNEQYF
TRBD2 | TRBJ2-7 | TRBV2 | NA | TGTGCCAGCAGTGAACGTCGGCGGGAGGTCTCCTACGAGCAGTACTTC | CASSERRREVSYEQYF
NA | TRBJ2-1 | TRBV2 | NA | TGTGCCAGCAGTGTGGAGCGGGACAGACTGTACAATGAGCAGTTCTTC | CASSVERDRLYNEQFF
NA | TRBJ2-3 | TRBV5-1 | once | TGCGCCAGCAGCTTGGAGGGCCCCCCCCGGGATACGCAGTATTTT | CASSLEGPPRDTQYF
TRBD1 | TRBJ2-7 | TRBV11-2 | NA | TGTGCCAGCAGCCCAATCGCGAAGGACAGGGCCTACGAGCAGTACTTC | CASSPIAKDRAYEQYF
NA | TRBJ1-5 | TRBV2 | NA | TGTGCCAGCAGTGTAGCACGGGGAGGGGGTCAGCCCCAGCATTTT | CASSVARGGGQPQHF
NA | TRBJ1-2 | TRBV27 | NA | TGTGCCAGCAGTCGACTAGGGGTTATTGATGGCTACACCTTC | CASSRLGVIDGYTF
NA | TRBJ1-1 | TRBV28 | NA | TGTGCCAGCAGCGGAGGGGGGGAAGCTTTCTTT | CASSGGGEAFF
TRBD2 | TRBJ2-1 | TRBV12-5 | NA | TGTGCTAGTGGTCCCCCTAGCGGAAGCTCCTACAATGAGCAGTTCTTC | CASGPPSGSSYNEQFF
NA | TRBJ2-7 | TRBV10-2 | NA | TGCGCCAGCCGCAACGTCGAGTCCTACGAGCAGTACTTC | CASRNVESYEQYF
NA | TRBJ2-3 | TRBV27 | NA | TGTGCCAGCGAGCCGGGAAGCGGGTTTCCTAGCACAGATACGCAGTATTTT | CASEPGSGFPSTDTQYF